This T cell receptor (beta chain) came from a study of T cell repertoires in cytomegalovirus infection. This CDR3 is built from 12 residues. V lost 3 bases, J lost 6 bases, and 2 bases stayed unmatched. CDR1 PRHDT and CDR2 FYEKMQ come from the germline V gene (reference sequence). TCRdb re-called the reads with MiXCR, one entry per CDR3 protein. Seen here are roughly 500,000 distinct CDR3 sequences, about 33% observed once, and the top ten hold 15% to 20%. Findings of the study overall: Dominant in the ex vivo response were TCR beta clonotypes restricted by HLA-C and specific for CMV. CMV carriers with the relevant HLA were identified by cumulative public TCR beta family frequency.

About this clonotype itself: Its antigen remains unknown.

The receptor was derived from a human donor in good health (CMV status not recorded). Some clones in this sample may be carry-over from other donors' samples. The sequencing here drew on cultured PBMCs, taken from culture after CMV antigen stimulation. This sequence joins TRBV13 and TRBJ2-7, with 7 positions matching TRBD2. The DNA of the CDR3 is TGTGCCAGCAGCTTGACGGGGGGCGAGCAGTACTTC. This encodes CASSLTGGEQYF.